Listed below are T cell receptor beta chains from one sample, sequenced in a study of blood T cell repertoires in COVID-19. Only in-frame clones appear in the TCRdb table, and some are missing; sequencing was by immunoSEQ multiplex PCR. The table records about 200,000 clones, roughly 81% of them present only once. Sequencing used peripheral blood. The receptors were gathered from an elderly woman with acute or convalescent COVID-19. CDR3s include the opening cysteine and the closing phenylalanine or tryptophan. Fields, in order: D gene, clone size, V gene, J gene, CDR3 protein, CDR3 DNA. D genes are given only for firm matches. Size tells how often a clone was seen (once, few, many) or the class of an expanded clone, and some rows leave it out.

NA	NA	TRBV5-1	TRBJ2-7	CASSLVGHSYEQYF	TGCGCCAGCAGCTTGGTTGGACACTCCTACGAGCAGTACTTC
NA	many	TRBV28	TRBJ1-3	CASSPGSSGNTIYF	TGTGCCAGTAGCCCCGGGAGTTCTGGAAACACCATATATTTT
NA	few	TRBV11-2	TRBJ2-7	CASSLVLIYEQYF	TGTGCCAGCAGCTTAGTCCTTATCTACGAGCAGTACTTC
NA	NA	TRBV29-1	TRBJ1-1	CSVRREPDTEAFF	TGCAGCGTTAGGAGGGAACCGGACACTGAAGCTTTCTTT
TRBD1	NA	TRBV6-2/TRBV6-3	TRBJ1-6	CASSYPWDRGLHNSPLHF	TGTGCCAGCAGTTACCCCTGGGACAGGGGTCTTCATAATTCACCCCTCCACTTT
NA	NA	TRBV7-2	TRBJ2-2	CASSLVAGSSGELFF	TGTGCCAGCAGCTTAGTTGCGGGGTCTTCCGGGGAGCTGTTTTTT
NA	NA	TRBV7-2	TRBJ2-7	CASSLFLAAPYEQYF	TGTGCCAGCAGCTTATTTCTCGCGGCCCCTTACGAGCAGTACTTC
NA	NA	TRBV27	TRBJ2-7	CASSLSYSSYEQYF	TGTGCCAGCAGTTTATCGTACAGCTCCTACGAGCAGTACTTC
TRBD1	NA	TRBV4-3	TRBJ2-5	CASSSNRGETQYF	TGCGCCAGCAGCTCCAACAGGGGGGAGACCCAGTACTTC
TRBD1	NA	TRBV27	TRBJ2-7	CASSSILIPGQGASYEQYF	TGTGCCAGCAGTTCTATCCTGATTCCTGGACAGGGGGCTTCCTACGAGCAGTACTTC
TRBD2	NA	TRBV28	TRBJ2-5	CASSFGGGSETQYF	TGTGCCAGCAGTTTTGGGGGAGGGTCAGAGACCCAGTACTTC
NA	NA	TRBV19	TRBJ1-1	CASSDRGNTEAFF	TGTGCCAGTAGTGACCGGGGAAACACTGAAGCTTTCTTT
NA	once	TRBV7-2	TRBJ2-1	CASSPRQKYNEQFF	TGTGCCAGCAGCCCCAGACAGAAATACAATGAGCAGTTCTTC
TRBD1	NA	TRBV4-1	TRBJ1-1	CASSQVPRTGEAFF	TGCGCCAGCAGCCAAGTACCGAGGACAGGTGAAGCTTTCTTT
NA	NA	TRBV5-5	TRBJ1-3	CASSGQLLSGNTIYF	TGTGCCAGCAGCGGACAGCTTCTCTCTGGAAACACCATATATTTT
NA	once	TRBV5-1	TRBJ2-5	CASSLGPGAETQYF	TGCGCCAGCAGCTTGGGGCCAGGCGCCGAGACCCAGTACTTC
TRBD1	NA	TRBV29-1	TRBJ1-2	CSVDSDRAGYTF	TGCAGCGTTGATTCGGACAGGGCTGGCTACACCTTC
TRBD2	NA	TRBV9	TRBJ2-7	CASSVDGTTLEQYF	TGTGCCAGCAGCGTAGATGGGACTACTCTCGAGCAGTACTTC
NA	NA	TRBV6-4	TRBJ2-1	CASSDSNRYNEQFF	TGTGCCAGCAGTGACTCGAACAGGTACAATGAGCAGTTCTTC
TRBD1	NA	TRBV9	TRBJ2-7	CASSVFDRGPYEQYF	TGTGCCAGCAGCGTATTCGACAGGGGGCCCTACGAGCAGTACTTC
NA	NA	TRBV7-2	TRBJ1-5	CASSSMGGGNQPQHF	TGTGCCAGCAGTTCTATGGGGGGGGGCAATCAGCCCCAGCATTTT
NA	NA	TRBV6-5	TRBJ1-1	CASSYLASREAFF	TGTGCCAGCAGTTATCTAGCTTCACGTGAAGCTTTCTTT
TRBD2	NA	TRBV7-9	TRBJ2-5	CASSWAAGTETQYF	TGTGCCAGCAGCTGGGCAGCGGGAACAGAGACCCAGTACTTC
NA	NA	TRBV6-1	TRBJ1-2	CASSEALPDYVARGGYTF	TGTGCCAGCAGTGAAGCGCTTCCGGATTATGTTGCCCGGGGGGGCTACACCTTC
NA	NA	TRBV5-1	TRBJ2-5	CASSPGVQETQYF	TGCGCCAGCAGCCCGGGAGTCCAAGAGACCCAGTACTTC
TRBD2	NA	TRBV10-1	TRBJ2-3	CASSLAGAAQALTDTQYF	TGCGCCAGCAGTCTAGCGGGAGCGGCACAAGCTCTCACAGATACGCAGTATTTT
TRBD1	NA	TRBV6-6	TRBJ2-5	CASSYLTGGWETQYF	TGTGCCAGCAGTTATTTGACAGGGGGCTGGGAGACCCAGTACTTC
TRBD1	NA	TRBV19	TRBJ2-1	CASSIVTGGRLGEQFF	TGTGCCAGTAGTATAGTGACAGGGGGCAGGTTGGGTGAGCAGTTCTTC
NA	NA	TRBV6-5	TRBJ1-4	CASSYSPGSGEKLFF	TGTGCCAGCAGTTACTCCCCAGGGTCGGGCGAAAAACTGTTTTTT
NA	NA	TRBV6-5	TRBJ2-7	CASSRLLSYEQYF	TGTGCCAGCAGTCGTCTTCTGTCCTACGAGCAGTACTTC
TRBD1	NA	TRBV7-2	TRBJ1-1	CASSLAWGQGTNTEAFF	TGTGCCAGCAGCTTAGCCTGGGGACAGGGGACCAACACTGAAGCTTTCTTT
NA	NA	TRBV5-1	TRBJ1-1	CASSLAGPGYTEAFF	TGCGCCAGCAGCTTGGCGGGCCCAGGGTACACTGAAGCTTTCTTT
TRBD1	NA	TRBV3-1/TRBV3-2	TRBJ1-3	CASSLGQGNTIYF	TGTGCCAGCAGCCTTGGACAGGGCAACACCATATATTTT
TRBD1	NA	TRBV15	TRBJ1-1	CATSSQGALNTEAFF	TGTGCCACCAGCTCACAGGGGGCTTTAAACACTGAAGCTTTCTTT
TRBD2	NA	TRBV28	TRBJ2-2	CASGGLTSGPSGAGELFF	TGTGCCAGTGGGGGCCTGACTAGCGGGCCCAGCGGGGCCGGGGAGCTGTTTTTT
NA	NA	TRBV7-2	TRBJ2-7	CASSRRSQGFEQYF	TGTGCCAGCAGCCGGAGAAGCCAGGGTTTCGAGCAGTACTTC
NA	NA	TRBV3-1/TRBV3-2	TRBJ1-2	CASSRGLGSVRYTF	TGTGCCAGCAGCCGGGGGCTCGGGTCTGTTCGCTACACCTTC
NA	NA	TRBV28	TRBJ2-1	CASSSPVGVDEQFF	TGTGCCAGCAGTTCCCCAGTGGGAGTGGATGAGCAGTTCTTC
NA	NA	TRBV2	TRBJ2-4	CATRGSLFGVLDF	TGTGCCACTCGCGGCTCGTTATTCGGGGTTCTGGACTTC
NA	NA	TRBV3-1/TRBV3-2	TRBJ1-2	CASSQGGPILGYTF	TGTGCCAGCAGCCAAGGGGGGCCCATTCTAGGCTACACCTTC
TRBD1	NA	TRBV7-2	TRBJ2-7	CASSSPGQGAYEQYF	TGTGCCAGCAGCTCTCCGGGACAGGGGGCCTACGAGCAGTACTTC
NA	once	TRBV6-6	TRBJ2-7	CASRRNRDIAYEQYF	TGTGCCAGCAGGCGCAACCGGGACATCGCCTACGAGCAGTACTTC
TRBD2	NA	TRBV4-3	TRBJ2-3	CASSLQPHTSGVRTDTQYF	TGCGCCAGCAGCCTCCAGCCTCACACTAGCGGAGTCCGCACAGATACGCAGTATTTT
TRBD2	NA	TRBV18	TRBJ2-1	CASSAGLADYNEQFF	TGTGCCAGCTCAGCGGGACTAGCGGACTACAATGAGCAGTTCTTC
TRBD1	NA	TRBV15	TRBJ2-3	CATSARDRELDTQYF	TGTGCCACCAGCGCCCGGGACAGGGAGTTGGATACGCAGTATTTT
NA	NA	TRBV5-4	TRBJ2-1	CASSHTRVLEQFF	TGTGCCAGCAGTCATACGAGGGTTCTCGAACAGTTCTTC
TRBD1	NA	TRBV18	TRBJ1-6	CASSLGQGVNSPLHF	TGTGCCAGCTCACTTGGACAGGGGGTTAATTCACCCCTCCACTTT
TRBD1	once	TRBV27	TRBJ1-2	CASSSPGQGVYGYTF	TGTGCCAGCAGTTCCCCGGGACAGGGCGTCTATGGCTACACCTTC
TRBD1	NA	TRBV2	TRBJ2-5	CAKGQGGETQYF	TGTGCCAAAGGACAGGGGGGGGAGACCCAGTACTTC